This T cell receptor beta chain originates from a study of neurological immune-mediated disorders. Study outcomes and limitations: In HTLV-1-associated myelopathy, TCR clonal expansion was greatest, and in multiple sclerosis it was least, below healthy controls.

Time point specified: technical triplicate 2. The sorted libraries took some 920,000 CD4+ or CD8+ T cells. Trimming shortened V by 9 bases and J by 0 bases, and 12 bases separated the two germline ends. The germline V gene has CDR1 LGHDT and CDR2 YNNKEL (reference sequence). The CDR3 covers 14 residues. The table lists this clonotype with many counts. The antigen remains unidentified. 5'RACE with 10-nucleotide random UMIs produced the cDNA. One entry per CDR3 protein, called by TCRdb with MiXCR from the 5' RACE reads. This sample has more than 30,000 distinct CDR3 sequences, with about an eighth found just once.

Input material: CD4+ T cells from blood. The source of this sequence is a female donor with HTLV-1-associated myelopathy (HAM/TSP). The chain recombines TRBV3-1 with TRBJ2-1; D call uncertain. The CDR3 bases are TGTGCCAGACGGTTCGGAATCTCCTACAATGAGCAGTTCTTC. It codes for CARRFGISYNEQFF.